This T cell receptor beta chain emerged from a study of CD8 T cell repertoires and HIV-1 epitope variants. For the study at large: Controls were a CMV, EBV and flu pool, Ebola AY9, and no peptide.

A word on this clone: Antigen specificity is unknown.

The method was immunoSEQ multiplex PCR; TCRdb's version includes in-frame clones alone and lacks a portion of them. The data show roughly 1,100 clones, with roughly three quarters seen just once and roughly 40% held by the top ten. V lost 1 base to trimming and J lost 0 bases, with 8 bases between them. There are 15 residues in the CDR3. Germline CDR1 reads SGHDN; CDR2 reads FVKESK. The TCR was taken from a male donor with HIV. The sequenced sample was cultured CD8+ T cells derived from PBMCs. V is TRBV14 and J is TRBJ2-3, with D hard to call. The CDR3 region is CASSQGTPSTDTQYF. The CDR3 DNA reads TGTGCCAGCAGCCAAGGGACGCCTAGCACAGATACGCAGTATTTT.